The present entry profiles one T cell receptor (beta chain) with its context. The data derive from a study of T cell responses to AZD1222 COVID-19 vaccine. Repertoires were generated with immunoSEQ multiplex PCR, while TCRdb's copy carries only in-frame clones and drops some. The sample yields over 110,000 clones, roughly 90% seen once. This CDR3 has 15 amino acids. Germline V gene data show CDR1 as LGHDT and CDR2 as YNNKEL (reference sequence). The junction had 4 bases not matched to a gene; V was cut back by 0 bases and J by 6 bases. The source was peripheral blood, collected 28 days after the second AZD1222 dose. This clonotype originated in an adult who received the AZD1222 COVID-19 vaccine. This chain links TRBV3-1 (or the pseudogene TRBV3-2) with TRBJ2-1; 8 bases agree with TRBD2. CDR3 nucleotide sequence: TGTGCCAGCAGCCAAGAATCTAGCGGGCGCAATGAGCAGTTCTTC. Residues: CASSQESSGRNEQFF.